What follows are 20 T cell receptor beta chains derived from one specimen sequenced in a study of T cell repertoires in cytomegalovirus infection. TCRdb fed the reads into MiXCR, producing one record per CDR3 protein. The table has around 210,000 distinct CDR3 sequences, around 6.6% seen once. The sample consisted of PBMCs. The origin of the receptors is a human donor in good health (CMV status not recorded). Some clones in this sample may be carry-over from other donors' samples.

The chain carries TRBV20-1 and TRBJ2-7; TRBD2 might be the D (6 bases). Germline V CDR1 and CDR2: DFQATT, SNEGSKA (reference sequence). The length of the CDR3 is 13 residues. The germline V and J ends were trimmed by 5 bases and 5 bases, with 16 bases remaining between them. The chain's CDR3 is CSAARGTMDEQYF. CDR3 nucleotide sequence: TGCAGTGCTGCCCGGGGGACGATGGACGAGCAGTACTTC.

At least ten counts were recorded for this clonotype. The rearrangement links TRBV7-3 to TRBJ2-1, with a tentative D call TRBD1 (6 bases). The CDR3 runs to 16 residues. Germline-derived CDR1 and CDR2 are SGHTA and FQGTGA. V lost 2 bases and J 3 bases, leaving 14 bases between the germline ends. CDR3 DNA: TGTGCCAGCAGCTTAGTCCAGGGGAAGGGCTACAATGAGCAGTTCTTC. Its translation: CASSLVQGKGYNEQFF.

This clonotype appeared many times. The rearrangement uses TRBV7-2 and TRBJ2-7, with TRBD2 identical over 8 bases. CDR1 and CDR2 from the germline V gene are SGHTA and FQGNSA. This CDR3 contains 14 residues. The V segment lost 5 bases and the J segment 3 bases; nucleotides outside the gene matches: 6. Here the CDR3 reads CASSPGGGIYEQYF. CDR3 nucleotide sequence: TGTGCCAGCAGCCCGGGAGGGGGAATCTACGAGCAGTACTTC.

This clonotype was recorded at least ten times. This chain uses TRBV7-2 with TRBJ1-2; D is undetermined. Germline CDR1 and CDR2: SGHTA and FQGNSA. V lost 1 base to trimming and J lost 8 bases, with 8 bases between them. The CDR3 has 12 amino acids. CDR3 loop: CASSLVKSGYTF. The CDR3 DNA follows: TGTGCCAGCAGCTTAGTCAAATCGGGCTACACCTTC.

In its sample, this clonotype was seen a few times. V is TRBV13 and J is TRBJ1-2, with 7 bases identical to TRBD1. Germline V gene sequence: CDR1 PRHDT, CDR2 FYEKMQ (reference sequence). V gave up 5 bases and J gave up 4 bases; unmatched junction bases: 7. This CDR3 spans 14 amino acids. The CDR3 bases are TGTGCCAGCAGCAATCCGACAGGGACCTATGGCTACACCTTC. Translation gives CASSNPTGTYGYTF.

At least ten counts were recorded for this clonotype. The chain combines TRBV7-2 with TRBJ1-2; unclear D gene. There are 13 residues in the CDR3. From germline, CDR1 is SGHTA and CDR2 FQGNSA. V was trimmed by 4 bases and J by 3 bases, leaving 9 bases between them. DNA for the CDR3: TGTGCCAGCAGCTCGGACGTTTACTATGGCTACACCTTC. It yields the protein CASSSDVYYGYTF.

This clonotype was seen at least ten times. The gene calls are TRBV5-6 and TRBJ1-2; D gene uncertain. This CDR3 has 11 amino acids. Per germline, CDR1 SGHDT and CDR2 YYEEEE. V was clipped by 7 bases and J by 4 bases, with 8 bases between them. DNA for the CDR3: TGTGCCAGCGGCCAGTCCTATGGCTACACCTTC. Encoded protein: CASGQSYGYTF.

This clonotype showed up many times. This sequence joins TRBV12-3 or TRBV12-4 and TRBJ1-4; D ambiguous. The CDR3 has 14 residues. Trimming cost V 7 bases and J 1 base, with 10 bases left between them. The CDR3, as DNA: TGTGCCAGCATGAGTCGGGGAACTAATGAAAAACTGTTTTTT. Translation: CASMSRGTNEKLFF.

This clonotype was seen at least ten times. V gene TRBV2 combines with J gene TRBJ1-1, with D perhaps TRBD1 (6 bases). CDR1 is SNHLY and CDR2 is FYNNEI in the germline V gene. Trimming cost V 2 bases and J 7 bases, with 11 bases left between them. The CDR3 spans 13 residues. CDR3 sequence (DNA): TGTGCCAGCAGTGAAAGCAGGGGCATTGAAGCTTTCTTT. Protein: CASSESRGIEAFF.

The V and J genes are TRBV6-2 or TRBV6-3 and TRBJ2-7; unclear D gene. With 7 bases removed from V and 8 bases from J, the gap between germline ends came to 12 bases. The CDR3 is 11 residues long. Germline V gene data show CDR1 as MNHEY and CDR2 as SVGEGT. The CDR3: CASTRDSQQYF. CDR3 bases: TGTGCCAGCACCAGAGACTCCCAGCAGTACTTC.

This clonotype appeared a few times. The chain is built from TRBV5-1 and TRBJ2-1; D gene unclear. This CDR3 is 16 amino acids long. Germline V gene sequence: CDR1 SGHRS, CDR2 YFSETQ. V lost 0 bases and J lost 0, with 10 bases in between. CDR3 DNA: TGCGCCAGCAGCTTGGCGGATGCAAGCTCCTACAATGAGCAGTTCTTC. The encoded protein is CASSLADASSYNEQFF.

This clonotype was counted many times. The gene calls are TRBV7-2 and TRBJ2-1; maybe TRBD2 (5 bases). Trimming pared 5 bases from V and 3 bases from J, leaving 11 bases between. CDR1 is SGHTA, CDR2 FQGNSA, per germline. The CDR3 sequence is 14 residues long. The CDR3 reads CASSPRRDYNEQFF. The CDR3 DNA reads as TGTGCCAGCAGCCCCCGTCGGGACTACAATGAGCAGTTCTTC.

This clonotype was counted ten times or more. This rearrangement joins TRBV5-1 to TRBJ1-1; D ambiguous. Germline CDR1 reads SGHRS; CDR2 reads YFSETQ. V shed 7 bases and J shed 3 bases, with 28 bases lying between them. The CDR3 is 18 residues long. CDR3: CASYGRSRKVPGDTEAFF. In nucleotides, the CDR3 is TGCGCCAGCTACGGTCGTTCGAGGAAGGTTCCTGGTGACACTGAAGCTTTCTTT.

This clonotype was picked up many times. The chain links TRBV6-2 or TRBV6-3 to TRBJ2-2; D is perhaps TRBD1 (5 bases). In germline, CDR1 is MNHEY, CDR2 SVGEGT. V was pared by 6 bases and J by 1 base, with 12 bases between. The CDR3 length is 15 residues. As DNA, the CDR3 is TGTGCCAGCAGACGACCCGGACAGAACACCGGGGAGCTGTTTTTT. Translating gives CASRRPGQNTGELFF.

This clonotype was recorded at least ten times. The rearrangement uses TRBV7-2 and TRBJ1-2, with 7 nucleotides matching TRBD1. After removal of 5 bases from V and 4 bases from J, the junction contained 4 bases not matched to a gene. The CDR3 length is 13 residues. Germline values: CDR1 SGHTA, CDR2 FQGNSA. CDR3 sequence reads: CASSPTGFYGYTF. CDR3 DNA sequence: TGTGCCAGCAGCCCGACAGGGTTCTATGGCTACACCTTC.

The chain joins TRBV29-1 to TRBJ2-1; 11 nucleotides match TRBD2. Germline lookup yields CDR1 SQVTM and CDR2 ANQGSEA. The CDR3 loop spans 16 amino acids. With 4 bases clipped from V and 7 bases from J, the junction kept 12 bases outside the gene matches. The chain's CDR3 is CSVGVLAGGLLNEQFF. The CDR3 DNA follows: TGCAGCGTTGGAGTATTAGCGGGGGGGCTGCTGAATGAGCAGTTCTTC.

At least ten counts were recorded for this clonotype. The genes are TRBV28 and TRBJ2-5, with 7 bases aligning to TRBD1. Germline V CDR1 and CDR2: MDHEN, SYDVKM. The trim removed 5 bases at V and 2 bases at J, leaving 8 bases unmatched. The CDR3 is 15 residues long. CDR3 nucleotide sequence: TGTGCCAGCAGTCCTCCGGGACAGATTCAAGAGACCCAGTACTTC. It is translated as CASSPPGQIQETQYF.

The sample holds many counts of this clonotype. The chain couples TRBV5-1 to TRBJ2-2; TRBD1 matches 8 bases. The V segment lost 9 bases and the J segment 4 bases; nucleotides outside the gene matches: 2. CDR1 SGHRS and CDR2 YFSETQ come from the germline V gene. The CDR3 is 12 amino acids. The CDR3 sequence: CATGTGTGELFF. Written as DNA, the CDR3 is TGCGCCACCGGGACAGGCACCGGGGAGCTGTTTTTT.

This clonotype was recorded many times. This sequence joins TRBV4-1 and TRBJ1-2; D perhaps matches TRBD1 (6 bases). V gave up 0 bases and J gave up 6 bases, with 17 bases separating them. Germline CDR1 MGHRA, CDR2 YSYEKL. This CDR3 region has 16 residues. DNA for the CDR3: TGCGCCAGCAGCCAAGATCCCCAGGGGTTCTATAATGGCTACACCTTC. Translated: CASSQDPQGFYNGYTF.

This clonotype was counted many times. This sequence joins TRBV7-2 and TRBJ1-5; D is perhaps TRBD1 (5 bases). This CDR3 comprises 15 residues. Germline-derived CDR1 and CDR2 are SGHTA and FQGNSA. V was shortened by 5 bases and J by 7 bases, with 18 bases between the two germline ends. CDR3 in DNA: TGTGCCAGCAGCCCCCAGCAGGGTGAACTACAGCCCCAGCATTTT. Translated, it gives CASSPQQGELQPQHF.